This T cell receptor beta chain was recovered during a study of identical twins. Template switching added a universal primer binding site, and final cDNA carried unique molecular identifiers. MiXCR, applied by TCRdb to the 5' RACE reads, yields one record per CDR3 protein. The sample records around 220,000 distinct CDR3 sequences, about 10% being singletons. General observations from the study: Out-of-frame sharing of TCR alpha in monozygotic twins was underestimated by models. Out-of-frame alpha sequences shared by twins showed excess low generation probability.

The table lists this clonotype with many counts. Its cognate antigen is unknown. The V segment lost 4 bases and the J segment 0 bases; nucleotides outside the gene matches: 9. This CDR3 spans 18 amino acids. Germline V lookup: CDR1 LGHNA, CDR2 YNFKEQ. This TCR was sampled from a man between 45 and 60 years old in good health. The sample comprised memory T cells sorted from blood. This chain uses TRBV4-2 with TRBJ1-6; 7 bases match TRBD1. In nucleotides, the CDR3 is TGTGCCAGCAGCCCAAGACAGGGTATATCCTCCTATAATTCACCCCTCCACTTT. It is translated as CASSPRQGISSYNSPLHF.